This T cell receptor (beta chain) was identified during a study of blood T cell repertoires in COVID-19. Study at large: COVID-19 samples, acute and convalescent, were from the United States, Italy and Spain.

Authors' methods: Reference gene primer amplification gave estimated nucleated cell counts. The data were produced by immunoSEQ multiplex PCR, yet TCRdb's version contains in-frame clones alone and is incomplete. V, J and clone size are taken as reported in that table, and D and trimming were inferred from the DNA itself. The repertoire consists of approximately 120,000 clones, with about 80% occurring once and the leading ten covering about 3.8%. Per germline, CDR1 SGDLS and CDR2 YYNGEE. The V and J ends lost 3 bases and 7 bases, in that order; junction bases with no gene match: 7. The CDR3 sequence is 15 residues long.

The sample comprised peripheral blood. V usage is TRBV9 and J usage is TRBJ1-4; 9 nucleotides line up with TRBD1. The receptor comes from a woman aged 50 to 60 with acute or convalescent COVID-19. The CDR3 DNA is TGTGCCAGCAGCGCCTCCGGGACAGGGAGTGAAAAACTGTTTTTT. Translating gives CASSASGTGSEKLFF.